The clone carrying this T cell receptor beta chain has just one count. The antigen is not known. Generated by immunoSEQ multiplex PCR, the TCRdb table keeps only in-frame clones and is missing some. The sample records fewer than 100,000 clones, over 85% being singletons. This sample was taken from a study of PD-1 blockade in classical Hodgkin lymphoma. Broader study findings: Complete responders entered with baseline diversity on par with newly diagnosed patients, the results showed. Newly diagnosed patients reportedly had lower baseline TCR diversity than healthy donors. CD4+ but not CD8+ TCR diversity rose significantly by C4D1. Nivolumab starters within 1 year of ASCT were excluded.

Every patient experienced relapse after autologous stem cell transplantation, and brentuximab vedotin exposure varied. V lost 11 bases and J 4 bases, leaving 18 bases between the germline ends. This CDR3 spans 13 amino acids. Germline loops: CDR1 MDHEN, CDR2 SYDVKM. This material consisted of peripheral blood mononuclear cells (PBMCs), taken at baseline. The clonotype comes from a human donor with classical Hodgkin lymphoma. The gene calls are TRBV28 and TRBJ2-7; D is unclear. The CDR3: CAHGARWAYEQYF. CDR3 DNA sequence: TGTGCCCATGGCGCAAGGTGGGCGTACGAGCAGTACTTC.